This record concerns one T cell receptor (beta chain) sequence. This specimen belongs to a study of response to subunit inactivated influenza vaccine. One entry per CDR3 protein results from TCRdb running MiXCR on the RT-PCR reads. The table shows about 530,000 distinct CDR3 sequences, with approximately 12% occurring only once. This sequence originates from a man in his fifties or sixties who received an inactivated influenza vaccine. The sample was PBMCs from blood, taken 45 days after vaccination.

DNA for the CDR3: TGCAGTGCTCCGCCCCCCCTAGCGGGTGCGAACAATGAGCAGTTCTTC. It encodes CSAPPPLAGANNEQFF. This chain connects TRBV20-1 to TRBJ2-1; 8 bases line up with TRBD2. V lost 5 bases to trimming and J lost 5 bases; unmatched junction nucleotides: 14. Germline V lookup: CDR1 DFQATT, CDR2 SNEGSKA (reference sequence). CDR3 length equals 16 residues.